This T cell receptor (beta chain) emerged from a study of CD8+ T cells in alopecia areata. Study-wide findings and caveats: Normal scalp showed lower clonality than lesional scalp, especially alopecia totalis/universalis. Among the cells sequenced in scalp samples are also the resident alphabeta T cells of normal skin.

Concerning this clone itself: Its antigen is not known.

Reverse transcription of extracted RNA yielded cDNA, which provided the sequencing template. Some clones are missing from TCRdb's copy, which holds only in-frame ones; the method was immunoSEQ multiplex PCR. Here the sample spans over 150,000 clones, around 60% being singletons. Germline assignment: CDR1 MDHEN and CDR2 SYDVKM. The CDR3 is made up of 17 amino acids. The V and J ends lost 3 bases and 5 bases respectively, with 23 bases between them. This clonotype originated in a human donor with alopecia areata. The chain carries TRBV28 and TRBJ2-7; TRBD1 might be the D (6 bases). The material was CD4+ T cells sorted from blood, obtained at week 0. CDR3 sequence: CASSFPLLGAPGNEQYF. The CDR3 DNA reads TGTGCCAGCAGTTTCCCCTTGTTGGGGGCGCCGGGAAACGAGCAGTACTTC.